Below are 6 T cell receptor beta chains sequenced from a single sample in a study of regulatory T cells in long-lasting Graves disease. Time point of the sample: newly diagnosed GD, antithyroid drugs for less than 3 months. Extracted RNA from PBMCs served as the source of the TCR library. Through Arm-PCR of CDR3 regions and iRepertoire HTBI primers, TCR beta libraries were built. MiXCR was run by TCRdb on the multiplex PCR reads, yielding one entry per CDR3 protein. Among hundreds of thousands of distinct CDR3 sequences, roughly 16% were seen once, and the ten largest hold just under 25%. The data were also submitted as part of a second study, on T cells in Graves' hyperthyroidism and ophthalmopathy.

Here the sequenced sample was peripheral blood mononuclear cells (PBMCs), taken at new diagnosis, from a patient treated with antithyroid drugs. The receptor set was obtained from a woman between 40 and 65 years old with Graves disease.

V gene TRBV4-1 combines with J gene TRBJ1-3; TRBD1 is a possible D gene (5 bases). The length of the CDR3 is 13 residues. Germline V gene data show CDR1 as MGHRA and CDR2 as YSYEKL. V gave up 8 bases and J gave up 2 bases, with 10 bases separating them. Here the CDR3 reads CASGVRAGNTIYF. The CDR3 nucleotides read TGCGCCAGCGGGGTCAGGGCTGGAAACACCATATATTTT.

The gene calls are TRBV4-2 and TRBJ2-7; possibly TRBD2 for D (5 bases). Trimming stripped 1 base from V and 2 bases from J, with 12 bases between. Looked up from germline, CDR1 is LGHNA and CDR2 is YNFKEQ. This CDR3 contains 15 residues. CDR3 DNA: TGTGCCAGCAGCCAAGGGATAGCGTCAGCCTACGAGCAGTACTTC. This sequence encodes CASSQGIASAYEQYF.

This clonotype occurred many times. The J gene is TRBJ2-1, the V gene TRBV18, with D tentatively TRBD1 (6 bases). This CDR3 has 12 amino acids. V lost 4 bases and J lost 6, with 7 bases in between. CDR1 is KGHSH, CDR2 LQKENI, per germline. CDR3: CASSLDSNEQFF. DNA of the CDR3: TGTGCCAGCTCACTGGACAGCAATGAGCAGTTCTTC.

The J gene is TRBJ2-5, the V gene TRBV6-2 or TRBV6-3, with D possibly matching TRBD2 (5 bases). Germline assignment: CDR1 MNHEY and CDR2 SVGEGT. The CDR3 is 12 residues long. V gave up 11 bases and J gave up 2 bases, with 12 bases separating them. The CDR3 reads CAATRTQETQYF. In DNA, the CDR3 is TGTGCCGCCACGAGGACTCAAGAGACCCAGTACTTC.

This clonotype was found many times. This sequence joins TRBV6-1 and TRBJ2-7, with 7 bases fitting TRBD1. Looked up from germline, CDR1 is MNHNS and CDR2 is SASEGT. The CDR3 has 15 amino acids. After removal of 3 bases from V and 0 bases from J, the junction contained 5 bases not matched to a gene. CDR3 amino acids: CASSDSGTVSYEQYF. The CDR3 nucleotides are TGTGCCAGCAGTGACTCCGGGACAGTCTCCTACGAGCAGTACTTC.

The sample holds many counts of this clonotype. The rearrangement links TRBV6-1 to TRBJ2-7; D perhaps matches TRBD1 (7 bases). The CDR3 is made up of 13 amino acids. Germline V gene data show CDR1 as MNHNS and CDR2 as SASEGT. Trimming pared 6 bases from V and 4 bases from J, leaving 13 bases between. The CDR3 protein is CASSAGQRYEQYF. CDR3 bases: TGTGCCAGCAGCGCGGGACAGAGGTACGAGCAGTACTTC.